Described below is a single TCR beta chain sequence and its context. The CDR3 covers 15 residues. V was cut by 1 base and J by 13 bases, with 20 bases left in between. The sample comes from a study of tumor-infiltrating lymphocytes in primary liver carcinoma. Extraction of RNA together with DNA used roughly 20-32 mg of unsorted bulk tissue. Total RNA amounting to 450 to 500 ng was the source from which TCR beta cDNA was made with a constant-region primer. Slightly modified ARM-PCR served as the procedure for the TCR beta libraries. These libraries came from three rounds of nested multiplex PCR. The first two PCR rounds, around 10 cycles each, used TRBV1-TRBV30 forward primers and a C-beta reverse primer. One entry per CDR3 protein results from TCRdb running MiXCR on the multiplex PCR reads. The data show about 59,000 distinct CDR3 sequences, with roughly 70% seen just once and around 57% held by the top ten.

The sample taken for sequencing was liver tumor tissue from sampling region 2. Noted subset: tumor region T2, inferior pole. This chain connects TRBV12-3 or TRBV12-4 to TRBJ2-4, with a possible D match to TRBD2 (5 bases). The origin of this receptor is a man aged 40-49 years with primary liver carcinoma and hepatitis B virus infection. As DNA, the CDR3 is TGTGCCAGCAGTTTAGTCCGGGATGACAAAAACACCCAGTACTTC. It specifies CASSLVRDDKNTQYF.